The 32 T cell receptor beta chains listed next were all sequenced from one sample in a study of blood T cell repertoires in COVID-19. The method was immunoSEQ multiplex PCR; TCRdb's version includes in-frame clones alone and lacks a portion of them. The sample contains about 170,000 clones, about 88% of which appear only once. Specimen: peripheral blood. The source of these receptors is a man between 45 and 60 years old who had recovered from COVID-19.

This clone was seen only once. As DNA, the CDR3 is TGCGCCAGCAGCCAAGGACAGGGGCCAGGAGAGACCCAGTACTTC. It translates to CASSQGQGPGETQYF. The rearrangement joins TRBV4-3 to TRBJ2-5, with 8 bases fitting TRBD1. The germline gives CDR1 LGHNA, CDR2 YSLEER. V was clipped by 1 base and J by 4 bases; unmatched bases: 5. The CDR3 extends over 15 amino acids.

V gene TRBV5-8 combines with J gene TRBJ1-2, with D unresolved. The CDR3 has 14 amino acids. Deletions cut 0 bases from V and 4 bases from J, with 10 bases between. CDR1 is SGHTS and CDR2 is YDEGEE in the germline V gene. CDR3 loop: CASSLEAARYGYTF. The CDR3 DNA sequence: TGTGCCAGCAGCTTGGAGGCGGCGCGCTATGGCTACACCTTC.

V and J are TRBV19 and TRBJ1-3, with D unresolved. V was shortened by 8 bases and J by 2 bases, with 16 bases between the two germline ends. The CDR3 is 15 residues long. Germline CDR1 reads LNHDA; CDR2 reads SQIVND (reference sequence). This chain's CDR3 is CASRLQPVTGNTIYF. CDR3 nucleotides: TGTGCCAGTCGCCTACAGCCGGTCACTGGAAACACCATATATTTT.

The chain has TRBV6-5 and TRBJ1-2; 10 bases match TRBD1. Germline loops: CDR1 MNHEY, CDR2 SVGAGI. V shed 6 bases, J shed 6 bases, and the junction held 4 bases outside the gene matches. This CDR3 region has 13 residues. CDR3 DNA sequence: TGTGCCAGCAGGGCGGACAGGGGGAATGGCTACACCTTC. It is translated as CASRADRGNGYTF.

Here the CDR3 DNA reads TGTGCCAGCAGCTTTGGAGGTACCGGGGGCAATGAGCAGTTCTTC. It translates to CASSFGGTGGNEQFF. The chain employs TRBV7-2 and TRBJ2-1, with a weak D call TRBD2 (6 bases). Per germline, CDR1 SGHTA and CDR2 FQGNSA. Trimming left V 3 bases short and J 6 bases short, with 15 bases between. This CDR3 has 15 amino acids. The whole variable domain, filled in from reference TRBV7-2 and TRBJ2-1, reads GAGVSQSPSNKVTEKGKDVELRCDPISGHTALYWYRQSLGQGLEFLIYFQGNSAPDKSGLPSDRFSAERTGGSVSTLTIQRTQQEDSAVYLCASSFGGTGGNEQFFGPGTRLTVL.

The V call is TRBV6-2 or TRBV6-3, the J call TRBJ2-7, with TRBD1 as a possible D gene (6 bases). This CDR3 has 12 amino acids. V was clipped by 4 bases and J by 2 bases, with 6 bases between them. CDR1 is MNHEY, CDR2 SVGEGT, per germline. CDR3 in amino acids: CASSWTAYEQYF. The CDR3, as DNA: TGTGCCAGCAGTTGGACAGCCTACGAGCAGTACTTC.

The rearrangement joins TRBV7-8 to TRBJ2-3, with TRBD2 matching 11 bases. Losses at the gene ends were 8 bases for V and 2 bases for J; bases not matched to a gene: 6. The CDR3 loop spans 15 amino acids. Germline CDR1 is SGHVS and CDR2 is FQNEAQ. The DNA of the CDR3 is TGTGCCAGCGGGCAGGGACTAGCGGACACAGATACGCAGTATTTT. Protein product: CASGQGLADTDTQYF.

The V and J genes are TRBV7-3 and TRBJ2-2, with 9 bases fitting TRBD1. The germline V gene encodes CDR1 SGHTA and CDR2 FQGTGA. The ends lost 5 bases at V and 6 bases at J; junction bases unmatched: 4. This CDR3 has 14 residues. CDR3 protein: CASSRDRVAGELFF. The CDR3 nucleotides are TGTGCCAGCAGCCGGGACAGGGTAGCCGGGGAGCTGTTTTTT.

The rearrangement uses TRBV6-6 and TRBJ1-5; possibly TRBD1 for D (6 bases). The CDR3 loop spans 15 amino acids. Trimming stripped 6 bases from V and 1 base from J, with 13 bases between. Germline CDR1 MNHNY, CDR2 SVGAGI (reference sequence). The CDR3 DNA follows: TGTGCCAGCAGCTATGTACAGGGAAGCAATCAGCCCCAGCATTTT. It yields the protein CASSYVQGSNQPQHF.

This sequence joins TRBV19 and TRBJ2-2; no reliable D call. The V gene lost 1 base and the J gene lost 4 bases, with 16 bases spanning the gap. CDR1 and CDR2 from the germline V gene are LNHDA and SQIVND (reference sequence). The CDR3 totals 17 residues. The CDR3 nucleotides are TGTGCCAGTAGTATAGTTCGGCACCCAGCGTCCACCGGGGAGCTGTTTTTT. It yields the protein CASSIVRHPASTGELFF.

This chain joins TRBV9 and TRBJ2-7; D gene uncertain. The CDR3 runs to 15 residues. The germline V gene has CDR1 SGDLS and CDR2 YYNGEE. V lost 2 bases, J lost 1 base, and 13 bases lay in between. The CDR3 DNA is TGTGCCAGCAGCGTCACCCTTGGGCCGTCCTACGAGCAGTACTTC. It is translated as CASSVTLGPSYEQYF.

This chain joins TRBV6-5 and TRBJ1-2; perhaps TRBD1 as D (6 bases). Germline CDR1 is MNHEY and CDR2 is SVGAGI. The CDR3 runs 13 residues. V was cut by 6 bases and J by 2 bases, with 10 bases left in between. The CDR3, as DNA: TGTGCCAGCAGGGAGACAGGAAACTATGGCTACACCTTC. Protein product: CASRETGNYGYTF.

J is TRBJ2-5 and V is TRBV6-5, with 7 bases fitting TRBD1. Germline lookup yields CDR1 MNHEY and CDR2 SVGAGI. The CDR3 totals 15 residues. J was trimmed by 3 bases and V by 6 bases; bases with no gene match: 10. The CDR3 loop reads CASSVTGTEKETQYF. CDR3 DNA sequence: TGTGCCAGCAGCGTTACCGGGACAGAGAAAGAGACCCAGTACTTC.

Comment on this clone: This may arise from a read error, as a much more abundant clone is one base away. This chain connects TRBV11-3 to TRBJ2-7; D is ambiguous. The V gene's germline CDR1 is SGHNT and CDR2 YENEEA. With 1 base removed from V and 0 bases from J, the gap between germline ends came to 4 bases. The CDR3 extends over 13 amino acids. The CDR3 spells CASSLVSSYEQYF. The CDR3 DNA is TGTGCCAGCAGCTTAGTCAGCTCCTACGAGCAGTACTTC.

V gene TRBV18 combines with J gene TRBJ1-2, with no clear D. V shed 6 bases and J shed 6 bases, with 11 bases lying between them. CDR1 is KGHSH and CDR2 is LQKENI in the germline V gene. This CDR3 region has 12 residues. The CDR3 protein is CASSYPPDGYTF. The CDR3 DNA reads TGTGCCAGCTCGTACCCTCCGGATGGCTACACCTTC. The full variable domain, with the rest looked up from reference TRBV18 and TRBJ1-2, is NAGVMQNPRHLVRRRGQEARLRCSPMKGHSHVYWYRQLPEEGLKFMVYLQKENIIDESGMPKERFSAEFPKEGPSILRIQQVVRGDSAAYFCASSYPPDGYTFGSGTRLTVV.

This chain uses TRBV7-9 with TRBJ2-3; TRBD2 aligns across 11 bases. The CDR3 is made up of 16 amino acids. Germline V CDR1 and CDR2: SEHNR, FQNEAQ (reference sequence). V was clipped by 2 bases and J by 4 bases; unmatched bases: 5. The CDR3 DNA reads as TGTGCCAGCAGCTTATGGTCTAGCGGGGGGCCAGATACGCAGTATTTT. Translating gives CASSLWSSGGPDTQYF. The entire variable domain, with the rest obtained from reference TRBV7-9 and TRBJ2-3, is as follows: DTGVSQNPRHKITKRGQNVTFRCDPISEHNRLYWYRQTLGQGPEFLTYFQNEAQLEKSRLLSDRFSAERPKGSFSTLEIQRTEQGDSAMYLCASSLWSSGGPDTQYFGPGTRLTVL.

A note on this clone: The junction differs from germline at one of its ends, possibly a read error. V is TRBV19 and J is TRBJ2-6; tentatively, D is TRBD2 (7 bases). Germline lookup yields CDR1 LNHDA and CDR2 SQIVND (reference sequence). CDR3 length equals 15 residues. CDR3 sequence reads: CASRIGGAGANVLTF. CDR3 DNA sequence: TGTGCCAGTAGGATAGGGGGGGCTGGGGCCAACGTCCTGACTTTC.

V usage is TRBV27 and J usage is TRBJ2-7; 8 nucleotides align to TRBD1. Germline V lookup: CDR1 MNHEY, CDR2 SMNVEV (reference sequence). The V segment lost 3 bases and the J segment 3 bases; nucleotides outside the gene matches: 7. The CDR3 is made up of 15 amino acids. CDR3 nucleotide sequence: TGTGCCAGCAGTTTTAGTCAGGGGGCATTCTACGAGCAGTACTTC. Translation: CASSFSQGAFYEQYF.

This chain joins TRBV25-1 and TRBJ2-3, with 9 nucleotides matching TRBD1. The CDR3 spans 13 residues. Germline CDR1 is MGHDK and CDR2 is SYGVNS. J gave up 6 bases and V 6 bases, and 4 bases lay outside the gene matches. DNA of the CDR3: TGTGCCAGCAGACAGGGGGCGAGGGATACGCAGTATTTT. Its protein is CASRQGARDTQYF.

The V call is TRBV11-2, the J call TRBJ1-5, with 8 bases fitting TRBD1. The CDR3 is 15 residues long. Looked up from germline, CDR1 is SGHAT and CDR2 is FQNNGV. Trimming cost V 3 bases and J 3 bases; bases outside gene matches: 4. CDR3 region: CASSFGTGANQPQHF. The CDR3 coding sequence is TGTGCCAGCAGCTTCGGGACAGGTGCCAATCAGCCCCAGCATTTT.

The rearrangement uses TRBV5-1 and TRBJ1-2; TRBD1 matches at 9 bases. The germline CDR1 and CDR2 sequences are SGHRS and YFSETQ. The CDR3 totals 14 residues. The V gene end was trimmed by 4 bases and the J gene end by 7 bases; junction bases not matched to a gene: 8. The CDR3 is CASSPSGTGPGYTF. In nucleotides, the CDR3 is TGCGCCAGCAGCCCGAGTGGGACAGGGCCTGGCTACACCTTC.

The chain has TRBV5-8 and TRBJ2-1; TRBD2 matches 7 bases. CDR1 is SGHTS and CDR2 is YDEGEE in the germline V gene. The trim removed 10 bases at V and 0 bases at J, leaving 4 bases unmatched. This CDR3 region has 13 residues. The CDR3 bases are TGTGCCCAGCGGGGAAACTCCTACAATGAGCAGTTCTTC. This encodes CAQRGNSYNEQFF.

The chain is built from TRBV9 and TRBJ2-1; a possible D gene is TRBD2 (6 bases). V was clipped by 0 bases and J by 15 bases, with 13 bases between them. Per the germline V gene, CDR1 is SGDLS and CDR2 is YYNGEE. The CDR3 runs to 12 residues. DNA of the CDR3: TGTGCCAGCAGCGTAGGGAGGGCCCCACCGTTCTTC. This encodes CASSVGRAPPFF. The complete variable domain, with remaining parts taken from reference TRBV9 and TRBJ2-1, reads DSGVTQTPKHLITATGQRVTLRCSPRSGDLSVYWYQQSLDQGLQFLIQYYNGEERAKGNILERFSAQQFPDLHSELNLSSLELGDSALYFCASSVGRAPPFFGPGTRLTVL.

The chain couples TRBV27 to TRBJ2-1, with a tentative D call TRBD1 (6 bases). Germline CDR1 MNHEY, CDR2 SMNVEV (reference sequence). V shed 6 bases and J shed 7 bases, with 19 bases lying between them. CDR3 size: 15 residues. CDR3: CASSARGQLGNEQFF. CDR3 DNA sequence: TGTGCCAGCAGCGCCCGCGGACAGTTAGGGAATGAGCAGTTCTTC.

This chain joins TRBV6-6 and TRBJ1-2; perhaps TRBD1 as D (5 bases). The V end was cut by 2 bases, the J end by 4 bases, with 14 bases between. This CDR3 is built from 15 residues. The germline V gene encodes CDR1 MNHNY and CDR2 SVGAGI (reference sequence). CDR3 amino acids: CASSYAAFGGYGYTF. The CDR3 DNA is TGTGCCAGCAGTTACGCAGCCTTCGGGGGCTATGGCTACACCTTC.

The chain has TRBV7-2 and TRBJ2-1, with TRBD2 matching 9 bases. This CDR3 is built from 17 residues. Germline lookup yields CDR1 SGHTA and CDR2 FQGNSA. Germline trimming cut 1 base from V and 6 bases from J; bases unmatched to any gene: 10. The CDR3 DNA reads as TGTGCCAGCAGCTTAGTTCAACCGGGACTAGCTCCCAATGAGCAGTTCTTC. It codes for CASSLVQPGLAPNEQFF.

CDR3 sequence reads: CASSALGLLTEAFF. CDR3 in DNA: TGTGCCAGCAGCGCTTTGGGACTGCTCACTGAAGCTTTCTTT. The rearrangement links TRBV6-2 or TRBV6-3 to TRBJ1-1; D is possibly TRBD1 (5 bases). The V gene lost 6 bases and the J gene lost 4 bases, with 15 bases spanning the gap. The CDR3 has 14 residues. Germline lookup yields CDR1 MNHEY and CDR2 SVGEGT.

This chain links TRBV6-5 with TRBJ2-2, with a tentative D call TRBD1 (5 bases). The CDR3 has 16 residues. V dropped 1 base and J dropped 0 bases, with 9 bases sitting between them. The germline CDR1 and CDR2 sequences are MNHEY and SVGAGI. The CDR3 here is CASSYYPTANTGELFF. CDR3 DNA sequence: TGTGCCAGCAGTTACTATCCGACAGCGAACACCGGGGAGCTGTTTTTT.

The chain employs TRBV4-2 and TRBJ2-5; D gene ambiguous. This CDR3 has 16 amino acids. Trimming took 0 bases from V and 2 from J, leaving 13 bases between them. Germline-derived CDR1 and CDR2 are LGHNA and YNFKEQ. The CDR3 spells CASSQDSLEPQETQYF. DNA of the CDR3: TGTGCCAGCAGCCAAGATTCACTCGAACCGCAAGAGACCCAGTACTTC.

V and J are TRBV20-1 and TRBJ1-1; D is unresolved. CDR3 length: 10 residues. The V gene lost 0 bases and the J gene lost 7 bases, with 3 bases spanning the gap. The germline gives CDR1 DFQATT, CDR2 SNEGSKA (reference sequence). CDR3: CSARDNEAFF. In nucleotides, the CDR3 is TGCAGTGCTAGAGACAATGAAGCTTTCTTT.

The table lists this clone with a count of one. The chain has TRBV5-4 and TRBJ2-1, with 8 bases that match TRBD2. The CDR3 has 15 residues. After removal of 0 bases from V and 8 bases from J, the junction contained 7 bases not matched to a gene. Germline loops: CDR1 SGHNT, CDR2 YYREEE (reference sequence). The CDR3: CASSLVGGGIDEQFF. DNA for the CDR3: TGTGCCAGCAGCTTGGTCGGGGGGGGAATAGATGAGCAGTTCTTC.

The chain carries TRBV11-1 and TRBJ2-2; D is unclear. This CDR3 is 14 amino acids long. The V gene lost 1 base and the J gene lost 4 bases, with 7 bases spanning the gap. Germline CDR1 is SGHAT and CDR2 is FQDESV (reference sequence). The CDR3 nucleotides read TGTGCCAGCAGCTTAGATAGAGGCACCGGGGAGCTGTTTTTT. This translates into CASSLDRGTGELFF.